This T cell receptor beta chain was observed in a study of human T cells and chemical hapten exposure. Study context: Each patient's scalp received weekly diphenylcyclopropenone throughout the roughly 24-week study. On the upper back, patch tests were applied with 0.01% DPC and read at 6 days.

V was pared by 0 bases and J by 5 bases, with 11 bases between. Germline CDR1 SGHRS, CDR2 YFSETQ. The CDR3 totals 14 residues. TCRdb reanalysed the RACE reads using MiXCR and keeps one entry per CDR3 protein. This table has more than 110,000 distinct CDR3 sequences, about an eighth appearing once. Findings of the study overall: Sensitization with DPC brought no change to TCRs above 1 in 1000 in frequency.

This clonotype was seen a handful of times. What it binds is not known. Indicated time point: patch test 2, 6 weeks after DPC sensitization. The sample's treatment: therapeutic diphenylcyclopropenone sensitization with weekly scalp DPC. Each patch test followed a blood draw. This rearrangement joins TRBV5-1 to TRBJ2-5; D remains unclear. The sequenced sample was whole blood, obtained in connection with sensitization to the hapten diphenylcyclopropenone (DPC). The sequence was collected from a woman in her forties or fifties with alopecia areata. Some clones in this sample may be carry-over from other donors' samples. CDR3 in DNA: TGCGCCAGCAGCTTGGAGCCCCGGTTGGAGACCCAGTACTTC. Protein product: CASSLEPRLETQYF.